This TCR beta chain was recovered during a study of blood T cell repertoires in COVID-19. V shed 2 bases, J shed 6 bases, and the junction held 2 bases outside the gene matches. The CDR3 spans 13 residues. Germline assignment: CDR1 SGHDN and CDR2 FVKESK. Profiling relied on immunoSEQ multiplex PCR, and the TCRdb table lists in-frame clones only, not all of them. The sample has about 83,000 clones, 85% to 90% seen once. The sequence derives from a woman aged 80 or over in a cohort sampled during active or convalescent COVID-19. Sequencing was performed on peripheral blood. This chain links TRBV14 with TRBJ1-2, with 8 nucleotides matching TRBD1. This CDR3 is CASSQLTGDGYTF. CDR3 bases: TGTGCCAGCAGCCAATTGACAGGGGATGGCTACACCTTC. Full variable domain (remainder filled in from reference TRBV14 and TRBJ1-2): EAGVTQFPSHSVIEKGQTVTLRCDPISGHDNLYWYRRVMGKEIKFLLHFVKESKQDESGMPNNRFLAERTGGTYSTLKVQPAELEDSGVYFCASSQLTGDGYTFGSGTRLTVV.